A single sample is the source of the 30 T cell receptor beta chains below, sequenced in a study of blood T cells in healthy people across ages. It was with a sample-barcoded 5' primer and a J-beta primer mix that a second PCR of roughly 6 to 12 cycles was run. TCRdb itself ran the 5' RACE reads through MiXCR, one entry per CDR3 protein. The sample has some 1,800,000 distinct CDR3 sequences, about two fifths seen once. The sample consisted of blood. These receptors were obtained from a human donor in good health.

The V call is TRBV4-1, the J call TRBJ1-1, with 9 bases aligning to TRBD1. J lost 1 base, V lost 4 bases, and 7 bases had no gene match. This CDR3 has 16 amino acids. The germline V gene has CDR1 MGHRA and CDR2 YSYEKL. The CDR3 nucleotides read TGCGCCAGCAGCCCGCGGTGGGGACAGGGGAACACTGAAGCTTTCTTT. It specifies CASSPRWGQGNTEAFF.

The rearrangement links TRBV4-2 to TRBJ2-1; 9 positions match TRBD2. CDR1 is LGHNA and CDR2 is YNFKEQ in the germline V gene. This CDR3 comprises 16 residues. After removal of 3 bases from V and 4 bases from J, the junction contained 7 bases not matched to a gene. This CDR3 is CASSHFIAGEYNEQFF. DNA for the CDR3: TGTGCCAGCAGCCACTTCATAGCGGGGGAATACAATGAGCAGTTCTTC.

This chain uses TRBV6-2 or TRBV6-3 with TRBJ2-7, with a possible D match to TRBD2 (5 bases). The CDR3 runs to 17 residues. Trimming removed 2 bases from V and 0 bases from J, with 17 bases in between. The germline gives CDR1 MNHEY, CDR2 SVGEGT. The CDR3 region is CASSYNGLQSNSYEQYF. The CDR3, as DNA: TGTGCCAGCAGTTACAATGGACTCCAATCTAACTCCTACGAGCAGTACTTC.

The CDR3 DNA is TGTGCCAGCAGCCAAAAGTACGAGGGGGCGCACTACAATGAGCAGTTCTTC. This encodes CASSQKYEGAHYNEQFF. The chain carries TRBV3-1 and TRBJ2-1, with 7 positions matching TRBD1. The CDR3 has 17 amino acids. V lost 2 bases and J lost 3; bases outside the gene matches: 10. The V gene's germline CDR1 is LGHDT and CDR2 YNNKEL (reference sequence).

The CDR3 is CSARDGTGITNNYGYTF. The CDR3 nucleotides read TGCAGTGCTAGAGATGGGACGGGGATAACGAATAACTATGGCTACACCTTC. This rearrangement joins TRBV20-1 to TRBJ1-2; maybe TRBD1 (5 bases). Germline V gene lookup returns CDR1 DFQATT and CDR2 SNEGSKA (reference sequence). V lost 0 bases to trimming and J lost 1 base, with 18 bases between them. The CDR3 is 17 residues long.

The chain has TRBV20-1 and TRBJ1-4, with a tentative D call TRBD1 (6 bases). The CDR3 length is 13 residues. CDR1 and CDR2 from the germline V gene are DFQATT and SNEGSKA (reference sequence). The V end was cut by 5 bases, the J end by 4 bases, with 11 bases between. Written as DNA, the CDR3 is TGCAGTGCTCGGGACACCGGTAATGAAAAACTGTTTTTT. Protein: CSARDTGNEKLFF.

The CDR3 nucleotides read TGTGCCAGCAACCATCTGGGACAGGGCACAGATACGCAGTATTTT. Translation: CASNHLGQGTDTQYF. The V call is TRBV7-3, the J call TRBJ2-3; TRBD1 matches 8 bases. Unmatched junction bases numbered 7, after V lost 7 bases and J lost 1 base. The CDR3 runs to 15 residues. Looked up from germline, CDR1 is SGHTA and CDR2 is FQGTGA.

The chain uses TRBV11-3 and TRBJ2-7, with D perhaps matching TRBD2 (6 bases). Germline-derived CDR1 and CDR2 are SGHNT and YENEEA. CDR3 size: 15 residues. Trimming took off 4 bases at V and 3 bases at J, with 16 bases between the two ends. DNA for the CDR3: TGTGCCAGCAGCTCATGGGACTCGAGAATCTACGAGCAGTACTTC. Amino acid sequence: CASSSWDSRIYEQYF.

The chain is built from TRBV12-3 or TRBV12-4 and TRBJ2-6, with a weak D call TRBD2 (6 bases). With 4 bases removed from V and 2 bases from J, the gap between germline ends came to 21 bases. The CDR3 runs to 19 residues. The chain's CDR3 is CASSSHHGLTGAGANVLTF. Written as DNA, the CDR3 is TGTGCCAGCAGTTCCCACCACGGACTAACGGGGGCTGGGGCCAACGTCCTGACTTTC.

The DNA of the CDR3 is TGCGCCAGCAGCCAAGTCCGAGGGAGTAATGAAAAACTGTTTTTT. It codes for CASSQVRGSNEKLFF. The chain is built from TRBV4-3 and TRBJ1-4, with unresolved D. Trimming left V 1 base short and J 4 bases short, with 10 bases between. CDR1 is LGHNA, CDR2 YSLEER, per germline. This CDR3 has 15 residues.

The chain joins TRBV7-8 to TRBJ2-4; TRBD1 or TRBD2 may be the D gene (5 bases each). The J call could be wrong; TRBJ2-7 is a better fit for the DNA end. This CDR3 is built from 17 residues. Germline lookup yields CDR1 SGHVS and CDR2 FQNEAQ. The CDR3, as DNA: TGTGCCAGCAGCTTATTTTCTGTAGGGCAGGGACCCTACGAGCAGTACTTC. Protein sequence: CASSLFSVGQGPYEQYF.

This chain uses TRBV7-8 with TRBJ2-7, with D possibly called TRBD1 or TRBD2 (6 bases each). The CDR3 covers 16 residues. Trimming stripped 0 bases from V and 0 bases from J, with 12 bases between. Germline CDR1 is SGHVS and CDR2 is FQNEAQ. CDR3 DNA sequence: TGTGCCAGCAGCTTAGCGGGGGGCGACACCTCCTACGAGCAGTACTTC. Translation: CASSLAGGDTSYEQYF.

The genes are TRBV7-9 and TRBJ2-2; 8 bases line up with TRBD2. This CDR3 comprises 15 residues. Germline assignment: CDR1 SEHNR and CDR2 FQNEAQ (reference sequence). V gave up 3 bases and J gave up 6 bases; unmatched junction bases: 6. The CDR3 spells CASSLSGGPSGELFF. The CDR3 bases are TGTGCCAGCAGCTTGTCGGGGGGGCCTTCCGGGGAGCTGTTTTTT.

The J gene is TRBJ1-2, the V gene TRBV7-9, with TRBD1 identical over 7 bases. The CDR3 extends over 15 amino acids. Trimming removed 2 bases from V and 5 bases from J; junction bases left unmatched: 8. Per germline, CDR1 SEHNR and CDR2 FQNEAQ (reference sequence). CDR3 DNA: TGTGCCAGCAGCTTACGAGGGACAGAACTATATGGCTACACCTTC. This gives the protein CASSLRGTELYGYTF.

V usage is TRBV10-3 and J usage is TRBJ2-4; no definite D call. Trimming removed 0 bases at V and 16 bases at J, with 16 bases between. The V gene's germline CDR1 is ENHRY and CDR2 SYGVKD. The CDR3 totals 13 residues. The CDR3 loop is CAISESPGGPLYF. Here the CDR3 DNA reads TGTGCCATCAGTGAGTCCCCCGGCGGCCCTCTCTACTTC.

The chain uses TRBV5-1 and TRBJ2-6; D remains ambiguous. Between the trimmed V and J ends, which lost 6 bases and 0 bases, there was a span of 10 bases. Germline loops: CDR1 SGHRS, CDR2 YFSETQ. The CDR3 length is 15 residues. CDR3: CASTPHNSGANVLTF. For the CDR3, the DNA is TGCGCCAGCACTCCTCACAACTCTGGGGCCAACGTCCTGACTTTC.

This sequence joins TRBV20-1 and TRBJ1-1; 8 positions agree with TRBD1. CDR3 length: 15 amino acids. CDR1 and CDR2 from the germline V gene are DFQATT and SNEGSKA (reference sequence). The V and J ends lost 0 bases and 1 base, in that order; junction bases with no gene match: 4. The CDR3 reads CSAREAGGANTEAFF. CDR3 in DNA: TGCAGTGCTAGAGAGGCAGGGGGCGCGAACACTGAAGCTTTCTTT.

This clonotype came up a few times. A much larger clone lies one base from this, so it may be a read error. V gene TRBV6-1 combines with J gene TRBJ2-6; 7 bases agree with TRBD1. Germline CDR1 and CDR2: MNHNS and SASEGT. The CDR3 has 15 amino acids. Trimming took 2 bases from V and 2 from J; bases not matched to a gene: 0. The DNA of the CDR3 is TGTGCCAGCAGTGAAACAGGGGCTGGGGCCAACGTCCTGACTTTC. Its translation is CASSETGAGANVLTF.

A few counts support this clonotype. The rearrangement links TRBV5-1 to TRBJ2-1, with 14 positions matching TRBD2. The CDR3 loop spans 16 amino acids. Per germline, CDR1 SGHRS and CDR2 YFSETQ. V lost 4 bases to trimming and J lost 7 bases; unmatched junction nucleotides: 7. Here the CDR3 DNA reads TGCGCCAGCAGCCCCGTCTGGACTAGCGGGGGGAATGAGCAGTTCTTC. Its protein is CASSPVWTSGGNEQFF.

The CDR3 DNA reads TGTGCCAGCAGCTTAGATGGCCCTGGACGTGGGGAGACCCAGTACTTC. It encodes CASSLDGPGRGETQYF. V usage is TRBV7-2 and J usage is TRBJ2-5; D unresolved. With 1 base removed from V and 5 bases from J, the gap between germline ends came to 17 bases. The CDR3 runs 16 residues. In germline, CDR1 is SGHTA, CDR2 FQGNSA.

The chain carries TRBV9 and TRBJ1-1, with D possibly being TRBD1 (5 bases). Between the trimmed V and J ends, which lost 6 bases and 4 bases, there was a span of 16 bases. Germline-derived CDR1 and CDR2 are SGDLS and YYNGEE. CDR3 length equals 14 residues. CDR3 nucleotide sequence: TGTGCCAGCACCCCAGGCGGGGGTGCCACTGAAGCTTTCTTT. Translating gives CASTPGGGATEAFF. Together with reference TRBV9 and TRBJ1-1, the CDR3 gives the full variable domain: DSGVTQTPKHLITATGQRVTLRCSPRSGDLSVYWYQQSLDQGLQFLIQYYNGEERAKGNILERFSAQQFPDLHSELNLSSLELGDSALYFCASTPGGGATEAFFGQGTRLTVV.

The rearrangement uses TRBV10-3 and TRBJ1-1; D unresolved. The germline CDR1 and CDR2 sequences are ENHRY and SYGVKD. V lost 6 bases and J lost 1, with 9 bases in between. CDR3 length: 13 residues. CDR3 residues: CAIRGPKNTEAFF. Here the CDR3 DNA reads TGTGCCATCAGGGGCCCTAAGAACACTGAAGCTTTCTTT.

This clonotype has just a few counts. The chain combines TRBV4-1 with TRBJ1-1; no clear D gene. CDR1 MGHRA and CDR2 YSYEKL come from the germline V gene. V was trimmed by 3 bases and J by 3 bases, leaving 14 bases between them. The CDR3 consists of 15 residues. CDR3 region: CASSHGPGRDTEAFF. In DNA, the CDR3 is TGCGCCAGCAGCCATGGGCCGGGGAGGGACACTGAAGCTTTCTTT.

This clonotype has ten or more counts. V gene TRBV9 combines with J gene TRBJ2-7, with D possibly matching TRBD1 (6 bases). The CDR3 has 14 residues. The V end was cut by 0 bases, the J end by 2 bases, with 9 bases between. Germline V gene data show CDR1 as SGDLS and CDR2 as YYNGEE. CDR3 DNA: TGTGCCAGCAGCGTAGAGGACAGCCCCTACGAGCAGTACTTC. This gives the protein CASSVEDSPYEQYF.

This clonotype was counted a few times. The CDR3 sequence: CASSPLWPGEQYF. The DNA of the CDR3 is TGTGCCAGCAGTCCCCTATGGCCGGGCGAGCAGTACTTC. V gene TRBV6-6 combines with J gene TRBJ2-7; D call uncertain. The CDR3 consists of 13 residues. V dropped 5 bases and J dropped 6 bases, with 14 bases sitting between them. CDR1 is MNHNY, CDR2 SVGAGI, per germline (reference sequence).

The CDR3 nucleotides read TGTGCCAGCAGCTCCTTACCGGGACAGCAGCATTTT. It specifies CASSSLPGQQHF. The genes are TRBV7-9 and TRBJ1-5; 7 bases are shared with TRBD1. V was pared by 4 bases and J by 13 bases, with 7 bases of the junction left unmatched. This CDR3 has 12 residues. The germline CDR1 and CDR2 sequences are SEHNR and FQNEAQ (reference sequence).

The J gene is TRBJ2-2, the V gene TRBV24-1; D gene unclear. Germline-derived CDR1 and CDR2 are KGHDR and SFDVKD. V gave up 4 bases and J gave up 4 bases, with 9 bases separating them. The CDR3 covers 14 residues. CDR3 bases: TGTGCCACCAGTGAGAACAGCCCCACCGGGGAGCTGTTTTTT. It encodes CATSENSPTGELFF.

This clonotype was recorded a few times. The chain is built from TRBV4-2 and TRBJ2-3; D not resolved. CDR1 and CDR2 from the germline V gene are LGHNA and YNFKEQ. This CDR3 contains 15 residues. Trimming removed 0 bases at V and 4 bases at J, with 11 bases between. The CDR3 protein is CASSQDGVVSDTQYF. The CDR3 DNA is TGTGCCAGCAGCCAAGACGGAGTAGTTTCAGATACGCAGTATTTT.

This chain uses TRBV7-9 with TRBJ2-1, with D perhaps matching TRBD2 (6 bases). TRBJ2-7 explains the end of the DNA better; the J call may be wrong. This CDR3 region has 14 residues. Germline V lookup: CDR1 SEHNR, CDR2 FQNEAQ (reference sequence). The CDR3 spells CASSLYGTRFEQYF. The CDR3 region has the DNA TGTGCCAGCAGCCTTTACGGGACTCGGTTCGAGCAGTACTTC.

The CDR3 region is CASNVGSYNEQFF. The CDR3 DNA reads as TGTGCCAGCAACGTCGGGTCCTACAATGAGCAGTTCTTC. This sequence joins TRBV2 and TRBJ2-1; D gene uncertain. The V and J ends lost 7 bases and 1 base respectively, with 8 bases between them. From germline, CDR1 is SNHLY and CDR2 FYNNEI. This CDR3 has 13 amino acids.